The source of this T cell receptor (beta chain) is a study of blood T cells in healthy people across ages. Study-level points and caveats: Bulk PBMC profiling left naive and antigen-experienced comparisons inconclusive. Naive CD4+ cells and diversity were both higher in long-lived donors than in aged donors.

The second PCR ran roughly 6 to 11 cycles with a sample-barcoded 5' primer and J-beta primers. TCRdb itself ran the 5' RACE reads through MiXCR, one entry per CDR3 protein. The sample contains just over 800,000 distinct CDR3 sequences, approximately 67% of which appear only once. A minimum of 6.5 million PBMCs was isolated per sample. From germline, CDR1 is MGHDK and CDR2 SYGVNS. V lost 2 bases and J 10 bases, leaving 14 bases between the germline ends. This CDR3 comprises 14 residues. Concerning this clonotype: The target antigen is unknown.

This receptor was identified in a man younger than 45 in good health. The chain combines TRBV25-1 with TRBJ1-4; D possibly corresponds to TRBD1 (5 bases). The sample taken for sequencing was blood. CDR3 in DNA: TGTGCCAGCAGTGAAAGATATGGGGCAGGAAAACTGTTTTTT. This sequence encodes CASSERYGAGKLFF.